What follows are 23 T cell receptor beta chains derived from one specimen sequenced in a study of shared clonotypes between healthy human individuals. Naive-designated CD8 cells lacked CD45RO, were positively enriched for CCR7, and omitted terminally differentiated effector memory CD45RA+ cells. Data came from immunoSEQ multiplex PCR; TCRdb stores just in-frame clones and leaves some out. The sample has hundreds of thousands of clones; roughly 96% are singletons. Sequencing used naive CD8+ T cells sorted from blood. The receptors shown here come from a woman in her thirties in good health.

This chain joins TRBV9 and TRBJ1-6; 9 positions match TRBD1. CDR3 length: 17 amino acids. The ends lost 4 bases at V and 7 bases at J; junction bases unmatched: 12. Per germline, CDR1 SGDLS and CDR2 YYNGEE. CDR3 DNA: TGTGCCAGCAGCCCTTTGACAGGGGGAGAGTGGAATTCACCCCTCCACTTT. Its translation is CASSPLTGGEWNSPLHF.

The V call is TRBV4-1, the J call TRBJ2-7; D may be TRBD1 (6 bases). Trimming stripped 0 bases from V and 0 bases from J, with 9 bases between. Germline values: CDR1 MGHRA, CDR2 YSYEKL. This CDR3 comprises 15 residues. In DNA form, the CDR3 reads TGCGCCAGCAGCCAAGAGGGACACTACTCCTACGAGCAGTACTTC. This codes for CASSQEGHYSYEQYF.

The CDR3 here is CATSGTSVHNEQFF. DNA for the CDR3: TGTGCCACTTCCGGGACTAGCGTACACAATGAGCAGTTCTTC. The chain links TRBV6-5 to TRBJ2-1, with 10 bases lining up with TRBD2. Germline V lookup: CDR1 MNHEY, CDR2 SVGAGI. CDR3 length equals 14 residues. J lost 5 bases, V lost 10 bases, and 8 bases had no gene match.

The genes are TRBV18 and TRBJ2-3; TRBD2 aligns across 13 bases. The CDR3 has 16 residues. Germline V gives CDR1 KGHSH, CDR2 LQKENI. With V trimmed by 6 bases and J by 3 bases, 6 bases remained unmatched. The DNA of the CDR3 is TGTGCCAGCTCCCCAGGACTAGCGGGAGCGACAGATACGCAGTATTTT. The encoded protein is CASSPGLAGATDTQYF.

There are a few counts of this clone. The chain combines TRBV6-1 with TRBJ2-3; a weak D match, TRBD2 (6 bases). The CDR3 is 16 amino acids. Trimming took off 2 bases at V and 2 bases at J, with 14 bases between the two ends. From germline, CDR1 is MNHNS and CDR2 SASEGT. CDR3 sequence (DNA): TGTGCCAGCAGTGAACCCACGCGGGACCTCACAGATACGCAGTATTTT. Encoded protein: CASSEPTRDLTDTQYF.

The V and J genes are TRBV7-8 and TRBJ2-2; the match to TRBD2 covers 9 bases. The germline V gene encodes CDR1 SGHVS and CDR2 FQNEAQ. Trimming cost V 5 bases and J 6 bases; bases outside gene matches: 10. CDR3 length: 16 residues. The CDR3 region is CASSELAGADAGELFF. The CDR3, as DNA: TGTGCCAGCAGCGAGTTAGCGGGAGCTGACGCCGGGGAGCTGTTTTTT.

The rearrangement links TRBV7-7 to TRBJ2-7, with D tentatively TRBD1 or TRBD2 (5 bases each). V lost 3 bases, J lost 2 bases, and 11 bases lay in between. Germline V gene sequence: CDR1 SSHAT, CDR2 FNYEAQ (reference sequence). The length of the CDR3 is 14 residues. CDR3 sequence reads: CASSFGTGPYEQYF. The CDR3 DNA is TGTGCCAGCAGCTTCGGGACGGGTCCCTACGAGCAGTACTTC.

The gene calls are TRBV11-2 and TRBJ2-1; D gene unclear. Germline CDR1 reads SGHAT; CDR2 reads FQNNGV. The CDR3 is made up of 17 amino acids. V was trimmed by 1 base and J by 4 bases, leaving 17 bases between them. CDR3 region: CASSLGAPSSIYNEQFF. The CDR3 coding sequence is TGTGCCAGCAGCTTAGGTGCCCCCTCCAGCATTTACAATGAGCAGTTCTTC.

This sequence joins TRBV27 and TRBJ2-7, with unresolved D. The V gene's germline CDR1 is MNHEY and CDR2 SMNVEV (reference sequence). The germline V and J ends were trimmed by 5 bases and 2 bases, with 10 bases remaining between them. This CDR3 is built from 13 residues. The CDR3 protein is CASSPRIPYEQYF. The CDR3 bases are TGTGCCAGCAGTCCAAGGATACCCTACGAGCAGTACTTC.

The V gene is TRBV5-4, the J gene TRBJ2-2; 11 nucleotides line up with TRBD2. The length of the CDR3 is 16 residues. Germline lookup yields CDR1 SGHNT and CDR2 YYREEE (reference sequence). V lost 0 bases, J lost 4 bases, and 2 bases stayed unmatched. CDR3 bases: TGTGCCAGCAGCTTGGGACTAGCGGGAACCACCGGGGAGCTGTTTTTT. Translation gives CASSLGLAGTTGELFF. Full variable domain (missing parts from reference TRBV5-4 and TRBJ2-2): ETGVTQSPTHLIKTRGQQVTLRCSSQSGHNTVSWYQQALGQGPQFIFQYYREEENGRGNFPPRFSGLQFPNYSSELNVNALELDDSALYLCASSLGLAGTTGELFFGEGSRLTVL.

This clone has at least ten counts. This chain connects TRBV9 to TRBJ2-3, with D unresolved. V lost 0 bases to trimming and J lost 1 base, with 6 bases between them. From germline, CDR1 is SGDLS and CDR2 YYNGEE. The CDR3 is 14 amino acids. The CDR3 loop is CASSVAWGTDTQYF. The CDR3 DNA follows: TGTGCCAGCAGCGTAGCTTGGGGCACAGATACGCAGTATTTT.

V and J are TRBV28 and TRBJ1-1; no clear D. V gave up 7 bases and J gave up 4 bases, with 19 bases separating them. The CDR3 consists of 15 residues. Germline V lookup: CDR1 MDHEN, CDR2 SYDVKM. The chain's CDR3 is CASTQGFWYGTEAFF. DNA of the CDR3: TGTGCCAGCACCCAAGGGTTCTGGTACGGCACTGAAGCTTTCTTT.

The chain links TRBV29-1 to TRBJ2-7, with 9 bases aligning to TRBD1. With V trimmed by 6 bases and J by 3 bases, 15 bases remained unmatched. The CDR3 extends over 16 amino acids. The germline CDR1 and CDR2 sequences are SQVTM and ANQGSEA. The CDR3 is CSVAGSGTGIIYEQYF. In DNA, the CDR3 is TGCAGCGTCGCTGGTTCCGGGACAGGGATCATCTACGAGCAGTACTTC.

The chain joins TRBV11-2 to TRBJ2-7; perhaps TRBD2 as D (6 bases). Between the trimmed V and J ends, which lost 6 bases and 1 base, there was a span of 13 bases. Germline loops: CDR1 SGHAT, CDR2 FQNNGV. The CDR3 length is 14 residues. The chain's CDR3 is CASSPHGGSYEQYF. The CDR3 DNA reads TGTGCCAGCAGTCCCCACGGAGGGTCCTACGAGCAGTACTTC.

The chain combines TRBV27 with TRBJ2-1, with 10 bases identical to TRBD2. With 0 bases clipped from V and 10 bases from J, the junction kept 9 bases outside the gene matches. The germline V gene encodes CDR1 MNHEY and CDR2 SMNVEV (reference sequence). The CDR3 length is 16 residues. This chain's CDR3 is CASSLSWLAGEDEQFF. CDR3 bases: TGTGCCAGCAGTTTATCGTGGCTAGCGGGAGAAGACGAGCAGTTCTTC.

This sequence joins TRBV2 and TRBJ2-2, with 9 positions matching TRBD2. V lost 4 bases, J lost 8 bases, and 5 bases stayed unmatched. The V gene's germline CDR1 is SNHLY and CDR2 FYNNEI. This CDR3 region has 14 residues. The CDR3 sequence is CASSGLAGTGELFF. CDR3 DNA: TGTGCCAGCAGTGGGCTAGCGGGGACGGGGGAGCTGTTTTTT.

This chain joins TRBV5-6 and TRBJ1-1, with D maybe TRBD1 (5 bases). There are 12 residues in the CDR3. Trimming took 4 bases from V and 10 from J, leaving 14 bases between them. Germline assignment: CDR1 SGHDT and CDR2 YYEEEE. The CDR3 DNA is TGTGCCAGCAGCGCAGGACAAATGGGAGCTTTCTTT. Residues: CASSAGQMGAFF.

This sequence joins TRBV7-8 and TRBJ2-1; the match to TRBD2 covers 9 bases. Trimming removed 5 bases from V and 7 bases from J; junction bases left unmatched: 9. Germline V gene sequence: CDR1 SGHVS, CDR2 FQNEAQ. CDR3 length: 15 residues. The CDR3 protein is CASSPAGAGGNEQFF. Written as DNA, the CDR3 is TGTGCCAGCAGCCCCGCAGGAGCGGGAGGAAATGAGCAGTTCTTC.

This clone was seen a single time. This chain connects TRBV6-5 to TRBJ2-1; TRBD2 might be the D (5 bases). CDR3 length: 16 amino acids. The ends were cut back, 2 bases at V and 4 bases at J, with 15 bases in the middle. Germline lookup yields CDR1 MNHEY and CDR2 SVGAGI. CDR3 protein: CASSYDGGNEYNEQFF. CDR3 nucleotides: TGTGCCAGCAGTTACGACGGAGGCAACGAATACAATGAGCAGTTCTTC.

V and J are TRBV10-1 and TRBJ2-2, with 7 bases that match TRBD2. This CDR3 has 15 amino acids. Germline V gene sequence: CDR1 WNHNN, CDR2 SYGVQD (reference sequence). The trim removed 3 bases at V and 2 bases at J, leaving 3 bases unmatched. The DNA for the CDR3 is TGCGCCAGCAGTGACGGGACTACCAACACCGGGGAGCTGTTTTTT. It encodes CASSDGTTNTGELFF.

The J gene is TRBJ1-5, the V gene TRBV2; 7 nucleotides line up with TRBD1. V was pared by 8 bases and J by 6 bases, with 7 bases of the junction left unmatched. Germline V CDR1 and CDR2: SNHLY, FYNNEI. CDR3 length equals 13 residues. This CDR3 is CASCAQGGQPQHF. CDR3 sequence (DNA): TGTGCCAGCTGTGCCCAGGGGGGTCAGCCCCAGCATTTT.

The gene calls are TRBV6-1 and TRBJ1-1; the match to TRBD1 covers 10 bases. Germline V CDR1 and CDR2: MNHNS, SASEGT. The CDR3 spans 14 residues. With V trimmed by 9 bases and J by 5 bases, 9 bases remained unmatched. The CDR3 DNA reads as TGTGCCAGTTCCCGGGACAGGGGACGGACTGAAGCTTTCTTT. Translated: CASSRDRGRTEAFF.

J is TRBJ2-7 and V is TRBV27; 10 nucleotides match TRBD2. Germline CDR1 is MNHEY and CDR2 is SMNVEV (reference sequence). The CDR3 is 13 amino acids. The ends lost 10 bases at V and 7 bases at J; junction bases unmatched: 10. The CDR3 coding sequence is TGTGCCACCTCTAGCGGGAGAATGGGGGAGCAGTACTTC. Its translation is CATSSGRMGEQYF.